These T cell receptor beta chains were read from a single sample in a study of OX40 agonist ivuxolimab in advanced cancers. Using immunoSEQ multiplex PCR, the repertoire was profiled, and TCRdb retains in-frame clones only, with some absent. Among 35,000 to 40,000 clones listed, around 93% were seen once. The specimen was CD4+ or CD8+ T cells sorted from blood, collected in a trial of the OX40 agonist ivuxolimab. All receptors come from an adult with an advanced solid tumor such as melanoma, head and neck, liver or kidney cancer. CDR3s include the opening cysteine and the closing phenylalanine or tryptophan. A D gene is named only where the DNA matches it firmly. Size tells how often a clone was seen (once, few, many) or the class of an expanded clone, and some rows leave it out.

d_call	clone_size	v_call	j_call	cdr3_nt	cdr3_aa
-	-	TRBV6-4	TRBJ1-1	TGTGCCAGCAGGGATGGGGCAGAGAACACTGAAGCTTTCTTT	CASRDGAENTEAFF
-	-	TRBV5-4	TRBJ1-1	TGTGCCGACTCCAGTACAGGGAGTGGGGGGTACACTGAAGCTTTCTTT	CADSSTGSGGYTEAFF
TRBD1	-	TRBV19	TRBJ1-1	TGTGCCAGTAGTCTCCCGTTGTGGGACAGGGCAGCGAGTACTACTGAAGCTTTCTTT	CASSLPLWDRAASTTEAFF
-	-	TRBV5-6	TRBJ2-1	TGTGCCAGCAGCTCGTATAAGGAGCAGTTCTTC	CASSSYKEQFF
-	-	TRBV2	TRBJ1-5	TGTGCCAGCAGTACCAGCATAATTATGAATAAGGAGGATCAGCCCCAGCATTTT	CASSTSIIMNKEDQPQHF
-	-	TRBV13	TRBJ2-1	TGTGCCAGCAGCGGACGGGGGATGATGTACAATGAGCAGTTCTTC	CASSGRGMMYNEQFF
TRBD2	-	TRBV7-6	TRBJ2-5	TGTGCCAGCAGCTTTGGGACTAGCGGGAGTTTAGGGCTGAAAGAGACCCAGTACTTC	CASSFGTSGSLGLKETQYF
TRBD2	-	TRBV4-1	TRBJ2-1	TGCGCCAGCAGCCAAGAACCACCCCTGTTCCTAGCGGAAACCTACAATGAGCAGTTCTTC	CASSQEPPLFLAETYNEQFF
-	-	TRBV11-2	TRBJ1-5	TGTGCCAGCAGCTTAGAAGGCTATAGCAATCAGCCCCAGCATTTT	CASSLEGYSNQPQHF
TRBD2	once	TRBV27	TRBJ2-7	TGTGCCAGCAGTTTAAGGGCGGGAGGGCCCTACGAGCAGTACTTC	CASSLRAGGPYEQYF